These T cell receptor beta chains were read from a single sample in a study of high-grade serous ovarian cancer treatment subgroups. Sequenced by immunoSEQ multiplex PCR; TCRdb stores in-frame clones only, minus some. The table has about 16,000 clones, approximately 70% seen once. The sequencing sample was made of tumor tissue. The receptors here all came from a human donor with high-grade serous ovarian cancer. The CDR3 runs from the conserved cysteine through the conserved F or W. Each record gives: CDR3 DNA, CDR3 protein, D gene, V gene, clone size, J gene. The D gene is left open where the match is weak. Some rows have no size entry. The others give once, few or many, or a class for an expanded clone.

CDR3nt: TGTGCCTGGAGTCCCCCGGACAGGCCCTACGAGCAGTACTTC
CDR3aa: CAWSPPDRPYEQYF
d_gene: TRBD1
v_gene: TRBV30
abundance: -
j_gene: TRBJ2-7

CDR3nt: TGTGCCAGCAGTTTATTGGACCGTCAGACCTACGAGCAGTACTTC
CDR3aa: CASSLLDRQTYEQYF
d_gene: -
v_gene: TRBV27
abundance: -
j_gene: TRBJ2-7

CDR3nt: TGTGCCAGCAGTGAAGGGTGGGGGCAAACCTACGAGCAGTACTTC
CDR3aa: CASSEGWGQTYEQYF
d_gene: -
v_gene: TRBV6-1
abundance: once
j_gene: TRBJ2-7

CDR3nt: TGTGCCAGCAGCCAAGATCATAAGACCCAGTACTTC
CDR3aa: CASSQDHKTQYF
d_gene: -
v_gene: TRBV14
abundance: once
j_gene: TRBJ2-5

CDR3nt: TGTGCCAGCAGCTTAGAAGGGCGCACATGGGGGGGAAAGGGCTACGAGCAGTACTTC
CDR3aa: CASSLEGRTWGGKGYEQYF
d_gene: TRBD2
v_gene: TRBV11-2
abundance: -
j_gene: TRBJ2-7

CDR3nt: TGTGCCAGCAGAGGGACTAGTAAAGAGACCCAGTACTTC
CDR3aa: CASRGTSKETQYF
d_gene: TRBD2
v_gene: TRBV6-5
abundance: -
j_gene: TRBJ2-5

CDR3nt: TGCGCCAGCAGCAGAAACCGAGGGACTTACGAGCAGTACTTC
CDR3aa: CASSRNRGTYEQYF
d_gene: -
v_gene: TRBV4-3
abundance: -
j_gene: TRBJ2-7

CDR3nt: TGTGCCAGCAGCTTAGCGGCAGGGGGCGCGTTGGGCACTGAAGCTTTCTTT
CDR3aa: CASSLAAGGALGTEAFF
d_gene: TRBD1
v_gene: TRBV7-8
abundance: -
j_gene: TRBJ1-1

CDR3nt: TGCGCCAGCAGTGACCGGACAGGTGGGAATGAAAAACTGTTTTTT
CDR3aa: CASSDRTGGNEKLFF
d_gene: TRBD1
v_gene: TRBV4-3
abundance: once
j_gene: TRBJ1-4

CDR3nt: TGTGCCAGCAGTGGGGGGGGAGGGCCCGAGCAGTTCTTC
CDR3aa: CASSGGGGPEQFF
d_gene: TRBD2
v_gene: TRBV11-3
abundance: -
j_gene: TRBJ2-1

CDR3nt: TGTGCCAGCATACCAGCGAATTACAATGAGCAGTTCTTC
CDR3aa: CASIPANYNEQFF
d_gene: -
v_gene: TRBV27
abundance: -
j_gene: TRBJ2-1

CDR3nt: TGCAGTGCTTGGGGGCGCGGGGAGCTGTTTTTT
CDR3aa: CSAWGRGELFF
d_gene: -
v_gene: TRBV20-1
abundance: -
j_gene: TRBJ2-2

CDR3nt: TGTGCGACGGTCGGTAGCTCCTACAATGAGCAGTTCTTC
CDR3aa: CATVGSSYNEQFF
d_gene: -
v_gene: TRBV19
abundance: -
j_gene: TRBJ2-1

CDR3nt: TGTGCCATCACCCTAGAGGAATCTGGAAACACCATATATTTT
CDR3aa: CAITLEESGNTIYF
d_gene: -
v_gene: TRBV10-3
abundance: -
j_gene: TRBJ1-3

CDR3nt: TGTGCCAGCAGCTTGGGTGGGGGGGACGAGCAGTACTTC
CDR3aa: CASSLGGGDEQYF
d_gene: TRBD2
v_gene: TRBV7-2
abundance: once
j_gene: TRBJ2-7

CDR3nt: TGTGCCAGCAGCTTCCTGGGCTACAGGGAGAACACTGAAGCTTTCTTT
CDR3aa: CASSFLGYRENTEAFF
d_gene: -
v_gene: TRBV7-9
abundance: -
j_gene: TRBJ1-1

CDR3nt: TGTGCCAGCAGCCAAGATCAGAGGGGACTCTTTCGCGGCACAGATACGCAGTATTTT
CDR3aa: CASSQDQRGLFRGTDTQYF
d_gene: -
v_gene: TRBV14
abundance: -
j_gene: TRBJ2-3

CDR3nt: TGTGCCAGCAGTGAAGCGGGCGGTGCAACTAATGAAAAACTGTTTTTT
CDR3aa: CASSEAGGATNEKLFF
d_gene: -
v_gene: TRBV6-1
abundance: -
j_gene: TRBJ1-4

CDR3nt: TGTGCCACCAGCAGAGATGTAAGGTACTCCACAGATACGCAGTATTTT
CDR3aa: CATSRDVRYSTDTQYF
d_gene: -
v_gene: TRBV15
abundance: -
j_gene: TRBJ2-3

CDR3nt: TGTGCCAGCAGCGCCCGGGCTGACAGCACCCAGTACTTC
CDR3aa: CASSARADSTQYF
d_gene: -
v_gene: TRBV9
abundance: -
j_gene: TRBJ2-5

CDR3nt: TGTGCCAGCAGCGTAGCTTGGTCCTACAATGAGCAGTTCTTC
CDR3aa: CASSVAWSYNEQFF
d_gene: -
v_gene: TRBV9
abundance: -
j_gene: TRBJ2-1

CDR3nt: TGTGCCAGCACCAGGACAGGGACGAAACTGTTTTTT
CDR3aa: CASTRTGTKLFF
d_gene: TRBD1
v_gene: TRBV2
abundance: -
j_gene: TRBJ1-4

CDR3nt: TGTGCCAGCAGCGACCCCCGGGGGGCGGCGGATTCACCCCTCCACTTT
CDR3aa: CASSDPRGAADSPLHF
d_gene: -
v_gene: TRBV4-2
abundance: few
j_gene: TRBJ1-6

CDR3nt: TGTGCCAGCAGCGTGACAGGGTCTAATGAAAAACTGTTTTTT
CDR3aa: CASSVTGSNEKLFF
d_gene: TRBD1
v_gene: TRBV9
abundance: -
j_gene: TRBJ1-4

CDR3nt: TGTGCCAGTAGCCTCAGGGCGGGGAATGAAAAACTGTTTTTT
CDR3aa: CASSLRAGNEKLFF
d_gene: -
v_gene: TRBV19
abundance: -
j_gene: TRBJ1-4

CDR3nt: TGTGCCAGCAGTTTTAGCGGGGGGTACACAGATACGCAGTATTTT
CDR3aa: CASSFSGGYTDTQYF
d_gene: TRBD2
v_gene: TRBV9
abundance: -
j_gene: TRBJ2-3

CDR3nt: TGTGCCAGCAGCACTGGGGAAGCTAACTATGGCTACACCTTC
CDR3aa: CASSTGEANYGYTF
d_gene: -
v_gene: TRBV21-1
abundance: -
j_gene: TRBJ1-2

CDR3nt: TGTGCCAGCAGCTTAGAGGACAGGGCGCAGTTCTTC
CDR3aa: CASSLEDRAQFF
d_gene: TRBD1
v_gene: TRBV7-2
abundance: -
j_gene: TRBJ2-1

CDR3nt: TGCAGCGTTGATAAGGGGGACTATGGCTACACCTTC
CDR3aa: CSVDKGDYGYTF
d_gene: -
v_gene: TRBV29-1
abundance: -
j_gene: TRBJ1-2

CDR3nt: TGTGCTAGCAGCTTAGCGGCGAGTTCACCCCTCCACTTT
CDR3aa: CASSLAASSPLHF
d_gene: -
v_gene: TRBV7-7
abundance: -
j_gene: TRBJ1-6